The clone carrying this T cell receptor (beta chain) appeared once. Per the germline V gene, CDR1 is LGHNA and CDR2 is YNFKEQ. With 0 bases clipped from V and 5 bases from J, the junction kept 5 bases outside the gene matches. The CDR3 covers 16 residues. This entry belongs to a study of blood T cell repertoires in COVID-19. Method: immunoSEQ multiplex PCR; TCRdb's copy keeps in-frame clones and lacks some. The sample holds approximately 160,000 clones, around 80% seen once. The sequenced sample was PBMCs or T cells enriched from blood (not recorded which). The TCR sequence derives from a man aged 35-49 years who had recovered from COVID-19. The chain has TRBV4-2 and TRBJ2-1, with TRBD1 identical over 9 bases. The CDR3 nucleotides are TGTGCCAGCAGCCAAGATCCCGGACAGGGGAACAATGAGCAGTTCTTC. This encodes CASSQDPGQGNNEQFF.